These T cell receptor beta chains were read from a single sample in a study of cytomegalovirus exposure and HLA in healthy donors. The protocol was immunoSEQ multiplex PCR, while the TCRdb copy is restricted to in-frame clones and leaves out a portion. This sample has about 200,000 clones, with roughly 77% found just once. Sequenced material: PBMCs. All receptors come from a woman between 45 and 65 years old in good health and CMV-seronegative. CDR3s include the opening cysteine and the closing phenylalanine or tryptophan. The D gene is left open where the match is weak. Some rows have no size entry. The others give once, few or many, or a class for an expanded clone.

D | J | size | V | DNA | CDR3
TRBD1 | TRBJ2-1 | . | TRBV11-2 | TGTGCCAGCAGCTTCCTCGGACAGGGCGATGAGCAGTTCTTC | CASSFLGQGDEQFF
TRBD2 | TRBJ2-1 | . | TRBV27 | TGTGCCAGCACCGATAGCGGGGGCTCCTACAATGAGCAGTTCTTC | CASTDSGGSYNEQFF
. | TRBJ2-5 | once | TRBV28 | TGTGCCAGCAGTCGAAAAGCCCACCAAGAGACCCAGTACTTC | CASSRKAHQETQYF
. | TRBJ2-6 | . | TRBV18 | TGTGCCAGCTCACCAGACTATGGTAACTCTGGGGCCAACGTCCTGACTTTC | CASSPDYGNSGANVLTF
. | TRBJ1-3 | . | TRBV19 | TGTGCCAGTAGTATATCAGGGTCTGGAAACACCATATATTTT | CASSISGSGNTIYF
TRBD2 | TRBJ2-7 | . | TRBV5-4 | TGTGCCAGCAGCTTCCCATCGGTGCTAGCGGGAACCTACGAGCAGTACTTC | CASSFPSVLAGTYEQYF
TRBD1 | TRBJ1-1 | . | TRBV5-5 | TGTGCCAGCAGCTTGTCCCGACAGGGGGGCACTGAAGCTTTCTTT | CASSLSRQGGTEAFF
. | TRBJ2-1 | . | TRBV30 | TGTGCCTGGAGTACACTAGCTGGTGGGGATGAGCAGTTCTTC | CAWSTLAGGDEQFF
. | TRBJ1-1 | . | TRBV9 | TGTGCCAGCAGCGTAGGACAGCCGAACACTGAAGCTTTCTTT | CASSVGQPNTEAFF
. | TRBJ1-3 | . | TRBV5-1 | TGCGCCAGCAGCTCAGGCCAGGGATCCTCTGGAAACACCATATATTTT | CASSSGQGSSGNTIYF
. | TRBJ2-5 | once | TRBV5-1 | TGCGCCAGCAGCTTGGCCCGAGCATCGTACCAAGAGACCCAGTACTTC | CASSLARASYQETQYF
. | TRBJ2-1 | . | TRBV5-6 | TGTGCCAGCAGCTTGGACCAGGGGTCTTACAATGAGCAGTTCTTC | CASSLDQGSYNEQFF
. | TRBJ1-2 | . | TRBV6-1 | TGTGCCAGCAGTGGGACGACAGGACTCAGATTCAACTATGGCTACACCTTC | CASSGTTGLRFNYGYTF
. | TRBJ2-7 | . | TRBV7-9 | TGTGCCAGCAGCCCCCCAGGCTCGGAGGGGGAGCAGTACTTC | CASSPPGSEGEQYF
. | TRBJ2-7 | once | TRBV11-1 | TGTGCCAGCAGCCGAAGGGGCGAGCAGTACTTC | CASSRRGEQYF
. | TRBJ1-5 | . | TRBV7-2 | TGTGCCAGCAGCCCCCTATGGGGGGGCGCGCCTCAGCCCCAGCATTTT | CASSPLWGGAPQPQHF
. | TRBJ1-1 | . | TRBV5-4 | TGTGCCAGCAGCTTTCGCAGTATGAACACTGAAGCTTTCTTT | CASSFRSMNTEAFF
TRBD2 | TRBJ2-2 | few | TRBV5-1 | TGCGCCAGCAGCTTGGCCGGTCTAGCGGGAGGCACCGGGGAGCTGTTTTTT | CASSLAGLAGGTGELFF
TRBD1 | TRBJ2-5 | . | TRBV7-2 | TGTGCCAGCAGTCACCCGGGACAGGGAGAGACCCAGTACTTC | CASSHPGQGETQYF
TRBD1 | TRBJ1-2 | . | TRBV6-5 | TGTGCCAGCAGTTTACAGGGGAACTATGGCTACACCTTC | CASSLQGNYGYTF
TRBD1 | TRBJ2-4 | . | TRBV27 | TGTGCCAGCAGCCAAGGGGGCAGGAAAAACATTCAGTACTTC | CASSQGGRKNIQYF
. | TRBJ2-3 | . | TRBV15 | TGTGCCACCAGCAGAGAATTGACAGTGAGCACAGATACGCAGTATTTT | CATSRELTVSTDTQYF
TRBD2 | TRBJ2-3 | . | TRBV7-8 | TGTGCCAGCAGCCCAGGGACTAGCGGGAACACAGATACGCAGTATTTT | CASSPGTSGNTDTQYF
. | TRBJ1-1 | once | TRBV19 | TGTGCCAGTATCTCGGGAGGCATGAACACTGAAGCTTTCTTT | CASISGGMNTEAFF
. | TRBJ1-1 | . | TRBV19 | TGTGCCAGTAGTATAGTGGGGAGAACGAACACTGAAGCTTTCTTT | CASSIVGRTNTEAFF
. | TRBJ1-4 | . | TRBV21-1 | TGTGCCAGCAGCAAAGCGGGCCAGGGGTGTGAAAAACTGTTTTTT | CASSKAGQGCEKLFF
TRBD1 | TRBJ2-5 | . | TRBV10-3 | TGTGCCATCAGGTCGGACAGGGAGGAGGAGACCCAGTACTTC | CAIRSDREEETQYF
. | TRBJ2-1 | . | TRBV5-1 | TGCGCCAGCAGCTTCGGGAGCTCCTACAATGAGCAGTTCTTC | CASSFGSSYNEQFF
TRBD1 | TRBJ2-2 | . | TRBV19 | TGTGCCAGTAGTGCGGGACAGGGGAAATTAATCTTGGCCGGGGAGCTGTTTTTT | CASSAGQGKLILAGELFF
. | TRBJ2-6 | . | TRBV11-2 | TGTGCCAGCAGCTTAGATCGGGGGAGCCACTCCGTCTCTGGGGCCAACGTCCTGACTTTC | CASSLDRGSHSVSGANVLTF
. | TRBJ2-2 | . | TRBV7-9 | TGTGCCAGCAGTCGATGGGGGGAGACCGGGGAGCTGTTTTTT | CASSRWGETGELFF
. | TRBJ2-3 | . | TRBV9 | TGTGCCAGCAGCGTAGTAGCGGACACAGATACGCAGTATTTT | CASSVVADTDTQYF
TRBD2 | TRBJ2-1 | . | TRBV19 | TGTGCCAGTAGTACGGGGACTAGCGGGAACAATGAGCAGTTCTTC | CASSTGTSGNNEQFF
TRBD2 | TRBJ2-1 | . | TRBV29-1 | TGCAGCGTCCCGACTAGCGGAGTCTACAATGAGCAGTTCTTC | CSVPTSGVYNEQFF
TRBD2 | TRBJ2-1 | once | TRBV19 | TGTGCCAGTAGTAGTGTAGCGGGAGTGTACAATGAGCAGTTCTTC | CASSSVAGVYNEQFF
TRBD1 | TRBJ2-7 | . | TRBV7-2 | TGTGCCAGCAGCTCCGGGACAGGGACCTGGGAGCAGTACTTC | CASSSGTGTWEQYF
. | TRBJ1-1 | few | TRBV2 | TGTGCCAGCAGTGCTCACAGAGAAAACACTGAAGCTTTCTTT | CASSAHRENTEAFF
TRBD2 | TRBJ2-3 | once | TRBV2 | TGTGCCAGCAGTGTGCTGCCGGGAGGCCCAGATACGCAGTATTTT | CASSVLPGGPDTQYF
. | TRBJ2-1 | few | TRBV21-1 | TGTGCCAGCAGCAAACAGGGGACAGGGCGCAGCTCCTACAATGAGCAGTTCTTC | CASSKQGTGRSSYNEQFF
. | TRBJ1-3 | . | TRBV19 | TGTGCCAGTAGTAAAGCAGGGAACTCTGGAAACACCATATATTTT | CASSKAGNSGNTIYF
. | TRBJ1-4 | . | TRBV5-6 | TGTGCCAGCAGCTTGGGGCAGGGGATGACAACTAATGAAAAACTGTTTTTT | CASSLGQGMTTNEKLFF